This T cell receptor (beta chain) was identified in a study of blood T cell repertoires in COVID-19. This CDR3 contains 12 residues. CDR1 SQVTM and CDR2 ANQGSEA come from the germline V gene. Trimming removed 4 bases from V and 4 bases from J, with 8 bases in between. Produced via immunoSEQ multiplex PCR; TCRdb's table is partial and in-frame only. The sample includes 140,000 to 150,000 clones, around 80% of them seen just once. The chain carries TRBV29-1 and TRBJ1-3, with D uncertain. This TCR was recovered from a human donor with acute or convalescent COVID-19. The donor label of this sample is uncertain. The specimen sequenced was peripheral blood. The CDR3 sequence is CSVVGGGNTIYF. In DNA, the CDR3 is TGCAGCGTTGTAGGAGGGGGAAACACCATATATTTT. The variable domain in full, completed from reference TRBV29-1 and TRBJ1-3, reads SAVISQKPSRDICQRGTSLTIQCQVDSQVTMMFWYRQQPGQSLTLIATANQGSEATYESGFVIDKFPISRPNLTFSTLTVSNMSPEDSSIYLCSVVGGGNTIYFGEGSWLTVV.